Below, 20 T cell receptor beta chains from the same sample are listed, as sequenced in a study of graft-versus-host responses after intestinal transplantation. Assay used: immunoSEQ multiplex PCR; TCRdb lists only in-frame clones, some missing. The data hold under 30,000 clones, with approximately 85% observed a single time. The source material was PBMCs, sampled roughly 68 weeks after intestinal transplant. The source is a human patient who received an intestinal transplant, so some T cells may come from the graft donor.

The chain links TRBV5-4 to TRBJ1-1, with a possible D match to TRBD1 (6 bases). This CDR3 is 11 amino acids long. V lost 5 bases and J lost 8, with 10 bases in between. Germline V gene sequence: CDR1 SGHNT, CDR2 YYREEE (reference sequence). The CDR3 sequence: CASSRTGEAFF. CDR3 nucleotides: TGTGCCAGCAGTCGAACAGGGGAAGCTTTCTTT.

The genes are TRBV5-1 and TRBJ2-4; D remains unclear. This CDR3 comprises 16 residues. The V end lost 4 bases, the J end lost 5 bases, and 19 bases lay between the germline ends. CDR1 and CDR2 (germline): SGHRS, YFSETQ. DNA of the CDR3: TGCGCCAGCAGCCCACAACTTAGGACCTTCGAAAACATTCAGTACTTC. The encoded protein is CASSPQLRTFENIQYF.

This chain links TRBV28 with TRBJ2-5; possibly TRBD2 for D (5 bases). Trimming took 7 bases from V and 4 from J, leaving 16 bases between them. Germline CDR1 and CDR2: MDHEN and SYDVKM. The CDR3 loop spans 14 amino acids. The CDR3 loop reads CASIPSGMRETQYF. CDR3 DNA: TGTGCCAGCATTCCAAGCGGAATGCGAGAGACCCAGTACTTC.

This chain joins TRBV6-6 and TRBJ1-1; unclear D gene. The V gene's germline CDR1 is MNHNY and CDR2 SVGAGI (reference sequence). V shed 8 bases and J shed 4 bases, with 8 bases lying between them. The CDR3 runs 11 residues. CDR3 loop: CASASRTEAFF. CDR3 coding DNA: TGTGCCAGCGCTTCCCGCACTGAAGCTTTCTTT.

The chain is built from TRBV28 and TRBJ1-1, with D hard to call. CDR1 is MDHEN and CDR2 is SYDVKM in the germline V gene. This CDR3 contains 11 residues. V gave up 2 bases and J gave up 13 bases, with 11 bases separating them. The CDR3 loop reads CASSLSGWGFF. The CDR3 region has the DNA TGTGCCAGCAGTTTAAGTGGGTGGGGTTTCTTT.

The rearrangement uses TRBV30 and TRBJ1-3, with D uncertain. Germline V gene sequence: CDR1 GTSNPN, CDR2 SVGIG (reference sequence). The CDR3 length is 13 residues. Trimming took 0 bases from V and 0 from J, leaving 3 bases between them. CDR3 region: CAWSVSSGNTIYF. The DNA of the CDR3 is TGTGCCTGGAGTGTAAGCTCTGGAAACACCATATATTTT.

The chain uses TRBV18 and TRBJ1-2; TRBD1 matches 9 bases. The CDR3 extends over 14 amino acids. Germline values: CDR1 KGHSH, CDR2 LQKENI. The junction had 6 bases not matched to a gene; V was cut back by 5 bases and J by 5 bases. CDR3 loop: CASSGDRASYGYTF. The CDR3 DNA reads as TGTGCCAGCTCAGGGGACAGGGCGTCTTATGGCTACACCTTC.

V usage is TRBV4-2 and J usage is TRBJ2-1, with D unclear. CDR1 is LGHNA, CDR2 YNFKEQ, per germline. This CDR3 spans 13 amino acids. Trimming pared 4 bases from V and 5 bases from J, leaving 9 bases between. Here the CDR3 DNA reads TGTGCCAGCAGCCGAGGTAACAACAATGAGCAGTTCTTC. This codes for CASSRGNNNEQFF.

The rearrangement uses TRBV30 and TRBJ1-5; D not resolved. Germline lookup yields CDR1 GTSNPN and CDR2 SVGIG (reference sequence). The CDR3 extends over 12 amino acids. V dropped 0 bases and J dropped 6 bases, with 6 bases sitting between them. The CDR3, as DNA: TGTGCCTGGAGTGTAAAGGGTCAGCCCCAGCATTTT. This codes for CAWSVKGQPQHF. The full variable domain, its missing parts supplied by reference TRBV30 and TRBJ1-5, is SQTIHQWPATLVQPVGSPLSLECTVEGTSNPNLYWYRQAAGRGLQLLFYSVGIGQISSEVPQNLSASRPQDRQFILSSKKLLLSDSGFYLCAWSVKGQPQHFGDGTRLSIL.

This sequence joins TRBV27 and TRBJ2-3; 7 bases align to TRBD2. The CDR3 consists of 17 residues. CDR1 MNHEY and CDR2 SMNVEV come from the germline V gene (reference sequence). With V trimmed by 0 bases and J by 7 bases, 13 bases remained unmatched. The CDR3 sequence: CASSLSSRESTIYTQYF. Written as DNA, the CDR3 is TGTGCCAGCAGTTTATCTTCGCGGGAGAGCACTATTTATACGCAGTATTTT.

The chain combines TRBV7-8 with TRBJ2-7; D unclear. Trimming left V 2 bases short and J 3 bases short, with 11 bases between. From germline, CDR1 is SGHVS and CDR2 FQNEAQ. This CDR3 has 14 residues. The CDR3 DNA follows: TGTGCCAGCAGCTTAATCTTAGGCCTCTACGAGCAGTACTTC. Translated, it gives CASSLILGLYEQYF.

V and J are TRBV27 and TRBJ2-4; D is ambiguous. Germline lookup yields CDR1 MNHEY and CDR2 SMNVEV (reference sequence). This CDR3 is built from 14 residues. V lost 2 bases and J 1 base, leaving 6 bases between the germline ends. For the CDR3, the DNA is TGTGCCAGCAGTTTAGCGGCTGCCAAAAACATTCAGTACTTC. Encoded protein: CASSLAAAKNIQYF.

The chain employs TRBV11-3 and TRBJ2-1; D call uncertain. Germline values: CDR1 SGHNT, CDR2 YENEEA. This CDR3 is 13 amino acids long. Trimming took off 0 bases at V and 9 bases at J, with 9 bases between the two ends. The CDR3 sequence: CASSLDQFGEQFF. CDR3 in DNA: TGTGCCAGCAGCTTAGATCAGTTTGGTGAGCAGTTCTTC.

The chain employs TRBV18 and TRBJ1-2, with a tentative D call TRBD1 (6 bases). Trimming left V 5 bases short and J 8 bases short, with 9 bases between. The CDR3 is made up of 11 amino acids. Germline V lookup: CDR1 KGHSH, CDR2 LQKENI. The CDR3 here is CASSRDKGYTF. The CDR3 nucleotides are TGTGCCAGCTCAAGGGACAAAGGCTACACCTTC.

Only a few counts were recorded for this clone. DNA for the CDR3: TGTGCCAGCGGAGCGGGAGCCCCGGGGGAGCAGTACTTC. The encoded protein is CASGAGAPGEQYF. The chain combines TRBV9 with TRBJ2-7; TRBD2 aligns across 8 bases. The ends lost 7 bases at V and 7 bases at J; junction bases unmatched: 10. The CDR3 runs to 13 residues. The germline gives CDR1 SGDLS, CDR2 YYNGEE.

J is TRBJ1-1 and V is TRBV7-2; D gene unclear. CDR3 length: 13 amino acids. Trimming shortened V by 1 base and J by 5 bases, and 8 bases separated the two germline ends. In germline, CDR1 is SGHTA, CDR2 FQGNSA. The CDR3 here is CASSLGRLTEAFF. Here the CDR3 DNA reads TGTGCCAGCAGCTTAGGGCGGTTAACTGAAGCTTTCTTT. The complete variable domain, with remaining parts taken from reference TRBV7-2 and TRBJ1-1, reads GAGVSQSPSNKVTEKGKDVELRCDPISGHTALYWYRQSLGQGLEFLIYFQGNSAPDKSGLPSDRFSAERTGGSVSTLTIQRTQQEDSAVYLCASSLGRLTEAFFGQGTRLTVV.

The chain employs TRBV18 and TRBJ2-3; 10 bases align to TRBD2. V dropped 2 bases and J dropped 0; count of bases not matched to a gene: 17. The germline V gene encodes CDR1 KGHSH and CDR2 LQKENI. The CDR3 runs to 21 residues. The CDR3: CASSPESLAGEEVTSTDTQYF. The DNA for the CDR3 is TGTGCCAGCTCACCAGAGTCCCTAGCGGGAGAAGAGGTGACTAGCACAGATACGCAGTATTTT.

The chain carries TRBV6-1 and TRBJ1-2; D remains unclear. V gave up 5 bases and J gave up 5 bases, with 18 bases separating them. The germline V gene encodes CDR1 MNHNS and CDR2 SASEGT. The CDR3 totals 15 residues. The CDR3 DNA is TGTGCCAGCAGTTCTAACTTTCATCCCAAATATGGCTACACCTTC. Translation: CASSSNFHPKYGYTF.

The sample holds one count of this clone. The V call is TRBV6-1, the J call TRBJ2-5; D call uncertain. The DNA end is more similar to TRBJ2-7, so the J call may be wrong. Germline V gene data show CDR1 as MNHNS and CDR2 as SASEGT. The CDR3 spans 11 residues. CDR3 in amino acids: CASSEWNEQYF. The DNA of the CDR3 is TGTGCCAGCAGTGAATGGAACGAGCAGTACTTC.

The chain employs TRBV27 and TRBJ2-7; D possibly corresponds to TRBD2 (6 bases). CDR1 and CDR2 (germline): MNHEY, SMNVEV (reference sequence). V gave up 2 bases and J gave up 2 bases, with 13 bases separating them. The CDR3 has 15 residues. Here the CDR3 reads CASSLAGTYTYEQYF. For the CDR3, the DNA is TGTGCCAGCAGTTTAGCCGGGACTTATACCTACGAGCAGTACTTC.